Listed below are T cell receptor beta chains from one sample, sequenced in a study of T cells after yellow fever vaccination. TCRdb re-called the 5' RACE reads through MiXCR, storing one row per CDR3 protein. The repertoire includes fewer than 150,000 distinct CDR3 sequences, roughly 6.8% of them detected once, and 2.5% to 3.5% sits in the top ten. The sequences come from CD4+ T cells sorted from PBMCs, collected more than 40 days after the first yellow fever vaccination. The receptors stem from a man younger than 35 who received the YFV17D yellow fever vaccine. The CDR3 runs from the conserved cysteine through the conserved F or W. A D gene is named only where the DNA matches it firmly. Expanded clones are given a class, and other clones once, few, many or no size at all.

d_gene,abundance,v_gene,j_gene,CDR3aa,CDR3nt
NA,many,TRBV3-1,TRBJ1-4,CASRNVDRANEKLFF,TGTGCCAGCAGAAACGTGGACAGAGCTAATGAAAAACTGTTTTTT
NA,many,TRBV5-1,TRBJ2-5,CASSLLEIRSETQYF,TGCGCCAGCAGCCTCCTAGAGATCCGCAGCGAGACCCAGTACTTC
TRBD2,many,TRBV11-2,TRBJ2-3,CASSLLSAGGPGTDTQYF,TGTGCCAGCAGCTTATTGTCGGCGGGGGGGCCGGGGACAGATACGCAGTATTTT
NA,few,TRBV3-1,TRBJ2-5,CASSQEGAGTPCYF,TGTGCCAGCAGCCAAGAAGGGGCCGGGACACCCTGTTACTTC
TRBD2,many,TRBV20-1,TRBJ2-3,CSARVPSGVADTQYF,TGCAGTGCTAGAGTGCCTAGCGGGGTCGCAGATACGCAGTATTTT
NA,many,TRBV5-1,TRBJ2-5,CASSFTARETQYF,TGCGCCAGCAGCTTTACGGCACGGGAGACCCAGTACTTC
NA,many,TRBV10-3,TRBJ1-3,CAISGQQGSSGNTIYF,TGTGCCATCAGTGGCCAACAGGGTAGCTCTGGAAACACCATATATTTT
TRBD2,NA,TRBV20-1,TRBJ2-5,CSAREGTSGGTQETQYF,TGCAGTGCTAGAGAGGGGACTAGCGGGGGAACGCAAGAGACCCAGTACTTC
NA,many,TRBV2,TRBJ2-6,CASRRLTGANVLTF,TGTGCCAGCCGTCGGTTGACTGGGGCCAACGTCCTGACTTTC
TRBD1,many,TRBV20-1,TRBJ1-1,CSARDDRVWAFF,TGCAGTGCTAGGGATGACAGGGTTTGGGCTTTCTTT
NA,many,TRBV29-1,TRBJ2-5,CSGGSSETQYF,TGCAGCGGCGGCTCATCCGAGACCCAGTACTTC
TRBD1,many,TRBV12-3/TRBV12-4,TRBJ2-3,CASSLQGADTQYF,TGTGCCAGCAGCTTACAGGGGGCAGATACGCAGTATTTT
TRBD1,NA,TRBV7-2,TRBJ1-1,CASSFAPGQGLLAFF,TGTGCCAGCAGCTTCGCTCCGGGACAGGGGCTATTAGCTTTCTTT
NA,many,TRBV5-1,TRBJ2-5,CASSLDRAGWETQYF,TGCGCCAGCAGCTTGGACAGGGCAGGATGGGAGACCCAGTACTTC
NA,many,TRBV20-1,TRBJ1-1,CSAPTPDEAFF,TGCAGTGCCCCTACCCCGGATGAAGCTTTCTTT
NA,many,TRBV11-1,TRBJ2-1,CASSSFRGGEQFF,TGTGCCAGCAGCTCGTTTAGGGGGGGCGAGCAGTTCTTC
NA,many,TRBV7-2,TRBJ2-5,CASSLRPSRETQYF,TGTGCCAGCAGCTTGAGGCCTAGCCGGGAGACCCAGTACTTC
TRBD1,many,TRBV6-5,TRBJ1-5,CASSLQGANQPQHF,TGTGCCAGCAGTTTACAGGGGGCAAATCAGCCCCAGCATTTT
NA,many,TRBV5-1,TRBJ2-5,CASHGGTVQETQYF,TGCGCCAGCCACGGGGGTACCGTCCAAGAGACCCAGTACTTC
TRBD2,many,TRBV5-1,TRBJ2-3,CASSLDGGVTDTQYF,TGCGCCAGCAGCTTGGACGGGGGGGTCACAGATACGCAGTATTTT
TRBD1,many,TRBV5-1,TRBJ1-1,CASSLWTGVNTEAFF,TGCGCCAGCAGCTTGTGGACAGGGGTGAACACTGAAGCTTTCTTT
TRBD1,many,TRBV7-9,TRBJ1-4,CASRDNRGNEKLFF,TGTGCCAGCAGAGATAACAGGGGTAATGAAAAACTGTTTTTT
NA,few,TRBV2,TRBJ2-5,CASAILQETQYF,TGTGCCAGCGCCATACTCCAAGAGACCCAGTACTTC
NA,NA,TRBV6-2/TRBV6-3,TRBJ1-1,CASSFFSGAFF,TGTGCCAGCAGTTTCTTCTCCGGAGCTTTCTTT
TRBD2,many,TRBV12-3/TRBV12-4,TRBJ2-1,CASSLRLAGSEQFF,TGTGCCAGCAGTTTGAGGCTAGCGGGGAGTGAGCAGTTCTTC
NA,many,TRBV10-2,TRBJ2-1,CASSEPKLIFLYNEQFF,TGCGCCAGCAGTGAGCCGAAGTTGATATTTTTATACAATGAGCAGTTCTTC
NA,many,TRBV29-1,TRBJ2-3,CSVAFGGGFGPSDTQYF,TGCAGCGTTGCTTTCGGTGGAGGCTTTGGCCCGTCGGATACGCAGTATTTT
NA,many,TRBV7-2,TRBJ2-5,CASSLGAMETQYF,TGTGCCAGCAGCTTAGGGGCAATGGAGACCCAGTACTTC
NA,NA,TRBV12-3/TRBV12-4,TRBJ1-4,CASSLWGGNEKLFF,TGTGCCAGCAGTTTATGGGGGGGTAATGAAAAACTGTTTTTT
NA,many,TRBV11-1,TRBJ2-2,CASSDRRLIGGTNTGELFF,TGTGCCAGCAGCGATAGACGTTTAATCGGGGGAACGAACACCGGGGAGCTGTTTTTT
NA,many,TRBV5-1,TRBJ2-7,CASSLASYEQYF,TGCGCCAGCAGCTTGGCCTCCTACGAGCAGTACTTC
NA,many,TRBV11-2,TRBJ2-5,CASSLSLSGRETQYF,TGTGCCAGCAGCCTAAGCCTCTCAGGGCGGGAGACCCAGTACTTC
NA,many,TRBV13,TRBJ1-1,CASSLGGKVTMNTEAFF,TGTGCCAGCAGCTTAGGGGGGAAAGTTACAATGAACACTGAAGCTTTCTTT
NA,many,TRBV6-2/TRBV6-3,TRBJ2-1,CASSYEGSSYNEQFF,TGTGCCAGCAGTTACGAGGGTAGCTCCTACAATGAGCAGTTCTTC
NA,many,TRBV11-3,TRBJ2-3,CASSSSFTDTQYF,TGTGCCAGCAGTTCTTCCTTCACAGATACGCAGTATTTT
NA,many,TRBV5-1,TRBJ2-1,CASSLVKVPNEQFF,TGCGCCAGCAGCTTGGTCAAAGTTCCCAATGAGCAGTTCTTC
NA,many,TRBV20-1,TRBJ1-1,CSATRRGMGTEAFF,TGCAGTGCCACACGCAGGGGAATGGGCACTGAAGCTTTCTTT
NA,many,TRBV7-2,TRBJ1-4,CASSSGTTYEKLFF,TGTGCCAGCAGCTCCGGGACGACCTATGAAAAACTGTTTTTT
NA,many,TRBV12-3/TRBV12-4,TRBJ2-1,CASRPTVSYNEQFF,TGTGCCAGCAGGCCCACGGTTTCCTACAATGAGCAGTTCTTC
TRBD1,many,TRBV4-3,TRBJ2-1,CASSHFGTGEAGNEQFF,TGCGCCAGCAGCCATTTTGGGACAGGGGAGGCAGGCAATGAGCAGTTCTTC
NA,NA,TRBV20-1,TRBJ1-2,CSAREPGGDYGYTF,TGCAGTGCTAGAGAGCCGGGGGGAGACTATGGCTACACCTTC
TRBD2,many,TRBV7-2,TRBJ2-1,CASSVLAGGNSYNEQFF,TGTGCCAGCAGCGTACTAGCGGGGGGGAACTCCTACAATGAGCAGTTCTTC
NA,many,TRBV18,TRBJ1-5,CASSPEGVNQPQHF,TGTGCCAGCTCACCAGAAGGGGTCAATCAGCCCCAGCATTTT
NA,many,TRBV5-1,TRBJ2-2,CASSLAGPLGRLFF,TGCGCCAGCAGCTTGGCCGGTCCCCTGGGGCGGCTGTTTTTT
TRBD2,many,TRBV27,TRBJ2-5,CASSTRLAGTQETQYF,TGTGCCAGCAGTACCCGACTAGCGGGGACCCAAGAGACCCAGTACTTC